This T cell receptor beta chain was captured by sequencing in a study of Ad26.COV2.S vaccination and SARS-CoV-2 variants. Across the study: Ad26.COV2.S was injected intramuscularly once or twice, 56 days apart.

Repertoires were generated with immunoSEQ multiplex PCR, while TCRdb's copy carries only in-frame clones and drops some. Found here are roughly 700,000 clones, more than 70% of them singletons; the top ten hold nearly 1.5%. Points on this clone: Its target is not known.

The V end lost 6 bases, the J end lost 9 bases, and 12 bases lay between the germline ends. The CDR3 runs to 11 residues. The germline CDR1 and CDR2 sequences are DFQATT and SNEGSKA (reference sequence). General observations from the study: Spike-specific TCR breadth was greater in vaccine than placebo recipients.

Treatment meaning: roughly 20 received Ad26.COV2.S at low or high dose, single or two shots; about five received placebo; per-sample allocation not given. The study sampled participants on day 63 after the first vaccine or placebo injection. Donation was by an adult aged 18-55 years who was in Boston. Here the sequenced sample was peripheral blood, taken in a trial of Ad26.COV2.S vaccine versus placebo. The sequence came from a person aged 18 to 59 who received the Ad26.COV2.S COVID-19 vaccine or a placebo. The chain employs TRBV20-1 and TRBJ2-1; D unclear. CDR3 sequence: CSASRGTEQFF. The CDR3 DNA is TGCAGTGCCTCTCGAGGTACTGAGCAGTTCTTC.